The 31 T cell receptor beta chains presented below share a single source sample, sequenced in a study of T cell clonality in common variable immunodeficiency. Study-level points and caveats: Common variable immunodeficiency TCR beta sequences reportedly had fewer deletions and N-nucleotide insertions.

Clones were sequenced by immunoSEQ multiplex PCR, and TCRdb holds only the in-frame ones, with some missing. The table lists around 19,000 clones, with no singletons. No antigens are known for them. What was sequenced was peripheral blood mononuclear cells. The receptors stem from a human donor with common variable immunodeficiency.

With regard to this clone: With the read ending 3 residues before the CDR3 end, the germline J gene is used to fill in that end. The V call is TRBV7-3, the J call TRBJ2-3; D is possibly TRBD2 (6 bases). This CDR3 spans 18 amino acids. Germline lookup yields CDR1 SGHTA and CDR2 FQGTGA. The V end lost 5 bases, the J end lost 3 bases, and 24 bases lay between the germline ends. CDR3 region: CASSPEARGLEGTDTQYF. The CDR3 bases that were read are TGTGCCAGCAGCCCCGAAGCGCGGGGTCTGGAAGGGACAGATACG.

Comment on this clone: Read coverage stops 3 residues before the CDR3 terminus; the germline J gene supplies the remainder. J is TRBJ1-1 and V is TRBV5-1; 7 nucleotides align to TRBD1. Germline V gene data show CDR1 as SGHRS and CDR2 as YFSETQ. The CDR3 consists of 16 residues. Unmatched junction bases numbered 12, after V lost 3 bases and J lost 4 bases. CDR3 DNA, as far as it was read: TGCGCCAGCAGCTCCCGGGACAGCCCTTATTCCACTGAA. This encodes CASSSRDSPYSTE. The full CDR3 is CASSSRDSPYSTEAFF.

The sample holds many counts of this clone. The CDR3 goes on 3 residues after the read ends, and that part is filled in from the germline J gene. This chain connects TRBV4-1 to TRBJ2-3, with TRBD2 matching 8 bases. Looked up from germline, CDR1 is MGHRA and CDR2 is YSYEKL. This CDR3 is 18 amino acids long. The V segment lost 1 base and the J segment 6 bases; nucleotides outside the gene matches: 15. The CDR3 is CASSQGVVLAGGGDTQYF. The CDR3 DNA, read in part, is TGCGCCAGCAGCCAAGGCGTCGTACTCGCGGGAGGAGGGGATACG.

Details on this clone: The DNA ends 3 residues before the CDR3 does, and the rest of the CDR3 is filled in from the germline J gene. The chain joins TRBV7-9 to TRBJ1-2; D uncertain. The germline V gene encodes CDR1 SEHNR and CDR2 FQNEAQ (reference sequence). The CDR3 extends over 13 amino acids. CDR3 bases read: TGTGCCAGCAGCGGCCAGGAGAGACGCGGC. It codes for CASSGQERRG. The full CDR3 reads CASSGQERRGYTF.

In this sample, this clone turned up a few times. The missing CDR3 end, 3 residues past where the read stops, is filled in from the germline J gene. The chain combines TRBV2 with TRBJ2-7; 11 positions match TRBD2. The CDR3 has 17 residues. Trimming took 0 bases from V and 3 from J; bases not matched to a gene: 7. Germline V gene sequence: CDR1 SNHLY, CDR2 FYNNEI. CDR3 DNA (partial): TGTGCCAGCAGTGAAGCGGGACTAGCGGTGCGCGGCTACGAG. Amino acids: CASSEAGLAVRGYE. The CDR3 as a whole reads CASSEAGLAVRGYEQYF.

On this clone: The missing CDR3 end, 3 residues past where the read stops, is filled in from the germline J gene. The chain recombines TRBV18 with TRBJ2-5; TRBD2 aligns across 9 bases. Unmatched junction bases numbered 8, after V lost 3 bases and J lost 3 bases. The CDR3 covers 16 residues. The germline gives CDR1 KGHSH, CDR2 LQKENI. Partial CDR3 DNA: TGTGCCAGCTCACCGAAGGCTAGCGGGAATGAAGAGACC. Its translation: CASSPKASGNEET. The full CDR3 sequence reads CASSPKASGNEETQYF.

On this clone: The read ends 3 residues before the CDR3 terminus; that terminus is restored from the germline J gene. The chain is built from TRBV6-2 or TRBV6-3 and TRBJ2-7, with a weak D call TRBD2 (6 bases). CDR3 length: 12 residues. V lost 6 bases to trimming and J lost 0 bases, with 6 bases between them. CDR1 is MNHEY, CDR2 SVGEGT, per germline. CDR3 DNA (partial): TGTGCCAGCAGGGAGGGCTCCTACGAG. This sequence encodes CASREGSYE. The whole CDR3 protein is CASREGSYEQYF.

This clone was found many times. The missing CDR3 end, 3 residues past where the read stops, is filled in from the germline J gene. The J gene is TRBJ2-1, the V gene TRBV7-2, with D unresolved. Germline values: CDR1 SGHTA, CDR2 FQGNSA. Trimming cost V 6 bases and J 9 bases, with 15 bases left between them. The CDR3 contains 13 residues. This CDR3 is CASRGDTRREQFF. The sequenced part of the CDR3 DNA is TGTGCCAGCAGGGGTGACACGAGGCGTGAG.

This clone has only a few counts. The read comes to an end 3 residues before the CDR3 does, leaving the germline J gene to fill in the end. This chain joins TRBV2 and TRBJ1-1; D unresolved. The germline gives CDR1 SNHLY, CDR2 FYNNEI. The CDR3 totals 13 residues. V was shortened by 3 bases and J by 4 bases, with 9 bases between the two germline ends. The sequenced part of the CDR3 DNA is TGTGCCAGCAGTGATGTTGCAGGCACTGAA. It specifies CASSDVAGTE. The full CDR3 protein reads CASSDVAGTEAFF.

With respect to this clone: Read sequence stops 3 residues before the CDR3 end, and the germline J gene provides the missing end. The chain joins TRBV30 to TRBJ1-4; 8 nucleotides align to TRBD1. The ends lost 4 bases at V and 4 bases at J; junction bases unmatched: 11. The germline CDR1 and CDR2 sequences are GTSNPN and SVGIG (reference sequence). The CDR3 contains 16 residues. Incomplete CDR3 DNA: TGTGCCTGGAAAGCCAACAGGGGGTCCTTTAATGAAAAA. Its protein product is CAWKANRGSFNEK. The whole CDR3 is CAWKANRGSFNEKLFF.

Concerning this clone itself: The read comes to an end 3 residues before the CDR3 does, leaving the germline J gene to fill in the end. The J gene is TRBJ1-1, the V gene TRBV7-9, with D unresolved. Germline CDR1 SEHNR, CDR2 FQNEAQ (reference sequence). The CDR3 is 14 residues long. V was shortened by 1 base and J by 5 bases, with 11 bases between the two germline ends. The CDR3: CASSLVLTVTEAFF. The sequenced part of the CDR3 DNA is TGTGCCAGCAGCTTAGTTCTCACAGTTACTGAA. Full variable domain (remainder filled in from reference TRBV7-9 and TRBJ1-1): DTGVSQNPRHKITKRGQNVTFRCDPISEHNRLYWYRQTLGQGPEFLTYFQNEAQLEKSRLLSDRFSAERPKGSFSTLEIQRTEQGDSAMYLCASSLVLTVTEAFFGQGTRLTVV.

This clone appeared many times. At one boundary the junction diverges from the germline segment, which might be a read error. The covered CDR3 bases are TGCGCCAGCAGCCATGCAAGGGTCGGGGAG. Residues: CASSHARVGE. The entire CDR3 protein reads CASSHARVGELFF. V gene TRBV4-2 combines with J gene TRBJ2-2; D is unclear. The CDR3 end falls 3 residues outside the read, so it is completed with the germline J gene. The CDR3 covers 13 residues. Germline V CDR1 and CDR2: LGHNA, YNFKEQ.

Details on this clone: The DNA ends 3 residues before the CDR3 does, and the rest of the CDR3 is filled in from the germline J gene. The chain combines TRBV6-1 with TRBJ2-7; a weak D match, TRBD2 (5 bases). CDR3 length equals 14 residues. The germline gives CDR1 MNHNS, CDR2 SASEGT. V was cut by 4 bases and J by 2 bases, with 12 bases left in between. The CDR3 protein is CASSGRGSAYEQYF. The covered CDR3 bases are TGTGCCAGCAGTGGACGGGGTTCTGCCTACGAG.

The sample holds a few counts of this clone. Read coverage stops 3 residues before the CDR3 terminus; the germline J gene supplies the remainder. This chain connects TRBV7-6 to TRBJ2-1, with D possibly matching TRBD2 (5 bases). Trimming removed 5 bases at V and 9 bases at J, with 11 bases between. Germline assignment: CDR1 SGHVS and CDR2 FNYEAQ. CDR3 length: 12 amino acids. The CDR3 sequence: CASSPVGVEQFF. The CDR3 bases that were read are TGTGCCAGCAGCCCCGTCGGGGTTGAG.

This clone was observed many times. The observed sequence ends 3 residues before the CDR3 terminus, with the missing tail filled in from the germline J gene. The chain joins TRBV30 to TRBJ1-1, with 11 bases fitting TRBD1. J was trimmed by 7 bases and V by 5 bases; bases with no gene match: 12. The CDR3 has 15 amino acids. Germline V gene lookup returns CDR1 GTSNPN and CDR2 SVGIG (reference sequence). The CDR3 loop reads CAWRMRTGGVGEAFF. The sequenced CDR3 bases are TGTGCCTGGCGGATGCGGACAGGGGGCGTTGGTGAA.

This chain's CDR3 is CASSDIARGRDNTEAFF. Incomplete CDR3 DNA: TGTGCCAGCAGTGATATCGCCAGGGGCCGAGATAACACTGAA. The V and J genes are TRBV2 and TRBJ1-1, with a weak D call TRBD1 (6 bases). From the germline J gene comes the end of the CDR3, since the read stops 3 residues before it. V lost 3 bases and J lost 2, with 19 bases in between. Germline V gene data show CDR1 as SNHLY and CDR2 as FYNNEI. The CDR3 sequence is 17 residues long.

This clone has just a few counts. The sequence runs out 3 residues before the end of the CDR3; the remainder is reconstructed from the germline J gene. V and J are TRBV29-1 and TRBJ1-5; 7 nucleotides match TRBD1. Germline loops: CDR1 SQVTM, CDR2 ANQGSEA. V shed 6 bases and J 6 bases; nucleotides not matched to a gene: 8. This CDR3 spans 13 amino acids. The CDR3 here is CSVGVGQAQPQHF. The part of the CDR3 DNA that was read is TGCAGCGTCGGGGTCGGACAGGCTCAGCCC.

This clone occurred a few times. The sequenced CDR3 bases are TGTGCCAGCAGTTACTTTTCCGGGGGGGCCGGGAATGAG. Its protein is CASSYFSGGAGNE. The entire CDR3 reads CASSYFSGGAGNEQFF. The chain couples TRBV6-2 or TRBV6-3 to TRBJ2-1; 8 bases are a match to TRBD2. The CDR3 extends 3 residues past the end of the read, so its final part is completed from the germline J gene. Germline CDR1 reads MNHEY; CDR2 reads SVGEGT. V was pared by 1 base and J by 7 bases, with 9 bases of the junction left unmatched. The CDR3 has 16 amino acids.

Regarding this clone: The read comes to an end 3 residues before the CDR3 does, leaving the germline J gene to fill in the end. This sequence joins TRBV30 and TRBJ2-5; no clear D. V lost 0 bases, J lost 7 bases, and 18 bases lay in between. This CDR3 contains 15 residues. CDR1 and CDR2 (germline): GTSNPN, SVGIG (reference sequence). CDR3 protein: CAWSVPPLQLRTQYF. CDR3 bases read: TGTGCCTGGAGTGTACCCCCTTTGCAGTTGAGGACC.

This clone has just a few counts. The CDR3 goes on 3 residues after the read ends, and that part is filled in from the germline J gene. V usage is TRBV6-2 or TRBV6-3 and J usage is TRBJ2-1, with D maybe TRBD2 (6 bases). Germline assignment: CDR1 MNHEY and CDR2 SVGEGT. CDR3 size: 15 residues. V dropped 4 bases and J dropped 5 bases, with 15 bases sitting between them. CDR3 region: CASSSTGLLNNEQFF. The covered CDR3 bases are TGTGCCAGCAGTTCCACGGGACTGCTTAACAATGAG.

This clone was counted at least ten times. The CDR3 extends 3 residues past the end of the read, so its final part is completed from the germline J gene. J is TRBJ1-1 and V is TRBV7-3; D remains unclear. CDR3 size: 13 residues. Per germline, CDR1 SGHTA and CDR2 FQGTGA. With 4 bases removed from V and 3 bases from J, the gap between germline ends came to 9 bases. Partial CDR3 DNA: TGTGCCAGCAGCTCCCTCGTCGACACTGAA. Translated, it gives CASSSLVDTE. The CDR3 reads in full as CASSSLVDTEAFF. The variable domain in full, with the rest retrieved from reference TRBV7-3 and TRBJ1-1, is GAGVSQTPSNKVTEKGKYVELRCDPISGHTALYWYRQSLGQGPEFLIYFQGTGAADDSGLPNDRFFAVRPEGSVSTLKIQRTERGDSAVYLCASSSLVDTEAFFGQGTRLTVV.

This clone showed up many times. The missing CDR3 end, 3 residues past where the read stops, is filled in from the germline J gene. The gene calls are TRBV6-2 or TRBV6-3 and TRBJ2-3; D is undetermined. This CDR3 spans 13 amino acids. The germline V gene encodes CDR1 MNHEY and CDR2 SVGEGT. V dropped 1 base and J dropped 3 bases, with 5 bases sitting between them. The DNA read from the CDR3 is TGTGCCAGCAGTTACTTCGGGACAGATACG. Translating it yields CASSYFGTDT. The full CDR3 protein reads CASSYFGTDTQYF.

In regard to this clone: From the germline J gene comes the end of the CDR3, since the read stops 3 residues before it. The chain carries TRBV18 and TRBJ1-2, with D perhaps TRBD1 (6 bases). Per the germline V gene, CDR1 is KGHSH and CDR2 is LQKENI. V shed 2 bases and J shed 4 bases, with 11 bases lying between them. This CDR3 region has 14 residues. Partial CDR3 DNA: TGTGCCAGCTCACCATGGACAGAAATCTATGGC. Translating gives CASSPWTEIYG. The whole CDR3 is CASSPWTEIYGYTF.

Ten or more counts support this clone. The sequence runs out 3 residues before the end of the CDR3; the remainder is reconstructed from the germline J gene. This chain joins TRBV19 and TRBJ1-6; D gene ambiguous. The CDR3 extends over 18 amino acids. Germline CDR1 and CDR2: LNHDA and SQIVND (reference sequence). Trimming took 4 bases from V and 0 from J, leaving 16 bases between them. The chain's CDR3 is CASSRVGGASSYNSPLHF. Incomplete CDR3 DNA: TGTGCCAGTAGTAGGGTAGGAGGCGCTAGCTCCTATAATTCACCC.

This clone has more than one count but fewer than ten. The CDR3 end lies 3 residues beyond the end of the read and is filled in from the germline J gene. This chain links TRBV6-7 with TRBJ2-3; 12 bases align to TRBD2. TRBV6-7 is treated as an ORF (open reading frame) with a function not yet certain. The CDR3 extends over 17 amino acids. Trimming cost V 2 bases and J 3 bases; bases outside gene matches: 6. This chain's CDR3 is CASSYDSSGRVTDTQYF. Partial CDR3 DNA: TGTGCCAGCAGTTACGATTCTAGCGGGAGGGTAACAGATACG.

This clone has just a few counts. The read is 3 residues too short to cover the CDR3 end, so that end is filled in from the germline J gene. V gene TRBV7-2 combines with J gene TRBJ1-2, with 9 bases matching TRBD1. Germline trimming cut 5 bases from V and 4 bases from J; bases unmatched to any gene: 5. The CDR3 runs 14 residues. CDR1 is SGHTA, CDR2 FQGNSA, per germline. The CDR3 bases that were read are TGTGCCAGCAGCCCGAGGGACAGGGCCTATGGC. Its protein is CASSPRDRAYG. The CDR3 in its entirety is CASSPRDRAYGYTF.

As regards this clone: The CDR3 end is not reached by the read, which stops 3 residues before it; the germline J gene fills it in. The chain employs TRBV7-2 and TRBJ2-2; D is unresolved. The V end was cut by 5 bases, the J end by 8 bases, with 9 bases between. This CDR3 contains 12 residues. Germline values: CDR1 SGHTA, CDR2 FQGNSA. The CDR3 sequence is CASSIYAGELFF. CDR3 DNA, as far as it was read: TGTGCCAGCAGCATCTATGCAGGGGAG. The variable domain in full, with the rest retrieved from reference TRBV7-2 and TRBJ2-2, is GAGVSQSPSNKVTEKGKDVELRCDPISGHTALYWYRQSLGQGLEFLIYFQGNSAPDKSGLPSDRFSAERTGGSVSTLTIQRTQQEDSAVYLCASSIYAGELFFGEGSRLTVL.

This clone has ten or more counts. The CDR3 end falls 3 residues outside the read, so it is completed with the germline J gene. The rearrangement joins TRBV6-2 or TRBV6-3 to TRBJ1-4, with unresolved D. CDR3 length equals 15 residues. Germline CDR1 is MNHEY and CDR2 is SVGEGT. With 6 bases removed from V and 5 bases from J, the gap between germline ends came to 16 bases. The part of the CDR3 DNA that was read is TGTGCCAGCAGCCCCGCAGACACTTGGAATGAAAAA. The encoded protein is CASSPADTWNEK. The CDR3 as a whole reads CASSPADTWNEKLFF.

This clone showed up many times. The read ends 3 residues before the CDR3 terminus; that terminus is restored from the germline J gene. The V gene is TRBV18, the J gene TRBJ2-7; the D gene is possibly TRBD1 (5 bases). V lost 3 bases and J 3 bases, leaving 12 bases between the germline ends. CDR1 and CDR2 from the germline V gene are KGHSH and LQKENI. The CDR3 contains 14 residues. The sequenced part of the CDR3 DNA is TGTGCCAGCTCACCCGAAATCAGGGACTACGAG. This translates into CASSPEIRDYE. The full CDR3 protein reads CASSPEIRDYEQYF.

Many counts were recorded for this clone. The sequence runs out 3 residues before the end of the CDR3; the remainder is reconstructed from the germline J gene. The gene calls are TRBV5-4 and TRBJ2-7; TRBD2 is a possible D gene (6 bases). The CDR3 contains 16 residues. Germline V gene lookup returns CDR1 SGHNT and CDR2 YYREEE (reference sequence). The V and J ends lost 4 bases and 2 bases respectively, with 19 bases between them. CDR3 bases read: TGTGCCAGCAGCAACCCCGCATTGGGACTGGCCTACGAG. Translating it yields CASSNPALGLAYE. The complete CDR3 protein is CASSNPALGLAYEQYF. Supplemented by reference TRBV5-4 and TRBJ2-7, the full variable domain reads ETGVTQSPTHLIKTRGQQVTLRCSSQSGHNTVSWYQQALGQGPQFIFQYYREEENGRGNFPPRFSGLQFPNYSSELNVNALELDDSALYLCASSNPALGLAYEQYFGPGTRLTVT.

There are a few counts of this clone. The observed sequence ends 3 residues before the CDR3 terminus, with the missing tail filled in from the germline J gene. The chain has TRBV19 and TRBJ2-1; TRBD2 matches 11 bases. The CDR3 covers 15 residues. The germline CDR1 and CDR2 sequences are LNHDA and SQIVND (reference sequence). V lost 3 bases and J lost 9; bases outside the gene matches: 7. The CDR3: CASSMLAGGLLEQFF. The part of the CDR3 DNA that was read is TGTGCCAGTAGTATGCTAGCGGGGGGACTGCTTGAG.